The TCR beta chain under discussion was sequenced for a study of glioma-infiltrating T cells (dated by TCRdb to the mid-2010s). About the study as a whole: TCR alpha- and beta-chain repertoires were sequenced from glioma tissue, non-neoplastic brain tissue and matched peripheral blood mononuclear cells. To measure how far tissue and blood T-cell populations diverged, each tissue-infiltrating repertoire was compared against the peripheral blood repertoire of the same patient. Three low-grade glioma patients, roughly 8 primary glioblastoma patients, and three non-glioma patients who contributed non-neoplastic brain tissue made up the paired cohort. Findings and caveats that apply to the study as a whole: In non-neoplastic patients, VJ-independent divergence between tissue and blood fell below expectation, whereas in all gliomas, and especially in low-grade gliomas, the divergence rose above expectation. Very few CDR3 sequences were found to be shared between tissue and blood, and this scarcity was attributed to high CDR3 diversity and limited sampling. Small numbers underpinned the group comparisons: 8 or 9 glioblastoma patients, three low-grade glioma patients and three non-neoplastic patients.

The iRepertoire nested amplicon-rescue multiplex PCR (arm-PCR) platform was used to amplify TCR alpha and beta CDR3 regions from RNA. One-step reverse transcription and amplification used about 90-450 ng of tissue mRNA or PBMC total RNA as input. Following bead purification, Illumina adapters were added through a secondary multiplex PCR, and the libraries were then gel-purified between 200 and 400 bp. Internal 6-nucleotide barcodes were carried by the libraries and were used for demultiplexing. Sequencing of the libraries was done on an Illumina MiSeq using 2x220 or 2x250 nucleotide paired-end reads. As for how the authors treated the data: Paired reads were merged using FLASH 1.2.11 and were aligned to the GRCh37 human genome using BWA-MEM, after which TRA and TRB reads were extracted. V and J assignment used an IMGT-derived reference of cassette sequences and CDR3 motifs that included pseudogenes. Reads were translated in three frames, and productive CDR3s were defined by a C…FGXG motif without stop codons. A clonotype was defined as a unique combination of a V-J cassette pair and a CDR3 amino acid sequence. Reads were filtered by Hamming distance, thresholded by each sample's sequence error rate in mapped regions. TCRdb took the public reads, trimmed them with fastp at Q25, ran MiXCR for clone calling and kept in-frame beta chains. Duplicate CDR3 protein sequences are folded into a single record with the most common DNA and genes. The V and J calls shown here were made by TCRdb, not taken from the authors' results. Across this sample there are approximately 130,000 distinct CDR3 sequences, with 24% seen only once. The top ten hold 27% of the sample.

V and J are truncated by 6 bases and 0 bases respectively, leaving an intervening sequence of 14 bases. The germline V gene sets CDR1 to MNHEY and CDR2 to SVGEGT. From its cysteine to its phenylalanine, the CDR3 spans 16 amino acids. Kept here is only the CDR3 DNA, which spans 48 bases and is read in frame from base 1. In its sample, this clonotype was seen a few times. The antigen this receptor binds is unknown. No base-level quality is on record; no much larger clone is a single base apart. The chain is assembled from TRBV6-2 or TRBV6-3 and TRBJ1-4, with a weak D call of TRBD1 (6 bases match). This TCR was sampled from a human donor with low-grade glioma or glioblastoma, undergoing nonglioma brain surgery, or in good health (not recorded which). Material: glioma tissue, nonneoplastic brain tissue, or PBMCs (not recorded which). The DNA sequence follows: TGTGCCAGCAGCCCTACAGGGAGTCCAACTAATGAAAAACTGTTTTTT. This sequence encodes CASSPTGSPTNEKLFF.